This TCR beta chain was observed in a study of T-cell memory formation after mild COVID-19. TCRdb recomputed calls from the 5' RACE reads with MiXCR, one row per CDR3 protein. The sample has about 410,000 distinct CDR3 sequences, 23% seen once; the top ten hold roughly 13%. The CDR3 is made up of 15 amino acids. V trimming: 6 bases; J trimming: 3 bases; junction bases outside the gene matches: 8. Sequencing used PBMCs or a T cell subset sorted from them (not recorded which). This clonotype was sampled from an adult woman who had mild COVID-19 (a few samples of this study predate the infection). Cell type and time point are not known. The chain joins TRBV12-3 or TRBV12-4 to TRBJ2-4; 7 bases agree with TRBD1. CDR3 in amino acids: CASRPRQGSKNIQYF. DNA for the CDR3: TGTGCCAGCAGGCCACGACAGGGTAGCAAAAACATTCAGTACTTC.